A selection of T cell receptor beta chains follows, all from one sample in a study of identifying expanded T cells in peripheral blood. TCRdb's copy holds only in-frame clones and misses some; the assay was immunoSEQ multiplex PCR. Among 84,000 or so clones listed, about 89% were seen once. The sequenced material came from blood. The receptor set was obtained from a person between 18 and 75 years old in good health. CDR3s include the opening cysteine and the closing phenylalanine or tryptophan. A D gene is named only where the DNA matches it firmly. Clone size, where shown, is once, few, many, or a class for clones that have expanded.

abundance,j_gene,d_gene,v_gene,CDR3aa,CDR3nt
.,TRBJ2-2,.,TRBV28,CASTSPGAPGTGELFF,TGTGCCAGCACTTCCCCGGGGGCTCCTGGCACCGGGGAGCTGTTTTTT
.,TRBJ2-3,TRBD2,TRBV12-5,CASGRTSGGPTSTDTQYF,TGTGCTAGTGGCCGAACTAGCGGGGGACCTACTAGCACAGATACGCAGTATTTT
once,TRBJ2-2,.,TRBV11-2,CASSTGPRGGELFF,TGTGCCAGCAGCACGGGCCCCCGTGGAGGGGAGCTGTTTTTT
few,TRBJ1-1,TRBD1,TRBV19,CASSDRGTEAFF,TGTGCCAGTAGCGACAGGGGCACTGAAGCTTTCTTT
.,TRBJ2-2,.,TRBV18,CASSQRANTGELFF,TGTGCCAGCTCACAACGAGCGAACACCGGGGAGCTGTTTTTT
.,TRBJ1-2,.,TRBV30,CAWTRGRQANYGYTF,TGTGCCTGGACCAGAGGTCGTCAGGCTAACTATGGCTACACCTTC
.,TRBJ2-7,.,TRBV7-6,CASSLARNEEQYF,TGTGCCAGCAGCTTAGCGAGGAACGAGGAGCAGTACTTC
.,TRBJ1-6,.,TRBV2,CASRRRTSNSPLHF,TGTGCCAGCCGTCGACGGACCAGTAATTCACCCCTCCACTTT
.,TRBJ2-5,TRBD2,TRBV7-2,CASSLAVQRGFQETQYF,TGTGCCAGCAGCTTAGCCGTGCAGCGGGGGTTCCAAGAGACCCAGTACTTC
once,TRBJ1-4,.,TRBV28,CASSFHISALHEKLFF,TGTGCCAGCAGTTTTCACATTTCGGCTTTACATGAAAAACTGTTTTTT
.,TRBJ1-2,TRBD1,TRBV6-1,CASRLQGAASRGYTF,TGTGCCAGCAGGTTACAGGGGGCGGCTTCGCGGGGCTACACCTTC
.,TRBJ2-2,TRBD2,TRBV9,CASSVDVAGYTGELFF,TGTGCCAGCAGCGTAGATGTAGCGGGGTACACCGGGGAGCTGTTTTTT
.,TRBJ2-5,TRBD2,TRBV4-2,CASSQQMGVGGRAGTQYF,TGTGCCAGCAGCCAACAGATGGGAGTTGGCGGGAGAGCGGGGACCCAGTACTTC
few,TRBJ2-1,.,TRBV7-2,CASSLPRRGYNEQFF,TGTGCCAGCAGCTTACCTAGAAGGGGCTACAATGAGCAGTTCTTC
.,TRBJ1-1,TRBD1,TRBV9,CASSERQGTEAFF,TGTGCCAGCAGCGAGAGACAGGGGACTGAAGCTTTCTTT
.,TRBJ2-5,.,TRBV2,CASSEAGSEPWETQYF,TGTGCCAGCAGTGAAGCGGGTAGCGAACCCTGGGAGACCCAGTACTTC
.,TRBJ2-5,TRBD2,TRBV6-6,CASSLTSGVQETQYF,TGTGCCAGCAGTTTAACTAGCGGGGTTCAAGAGACCCAGTACTTC
.,TRBJ2-7,.,TRBV4-1,CASSRLQDCLSYEQYF,TGCGCCAGCAGCCGCCTCCAGGACTGTCTCTCCTACGAGCAGTACTTC
.,TRBJ2-2,.,TRBV29-1,CSVQRAPDGYTGELFF,TGCAGCGTTCAAAGAGCTCCCGACGGATACACCGGGGAGCTGTTTTTT
.,TRBJ2-2,.,TRBV4-1,CASSQVTTGELFF,TGCGCCAGCAGCCAAGTGACTACCGGGGAGCTGTTTTTT
once,TRBJ1-4,TRBD1,TRBV19,CASSVQGGKLFF,TGTGCCAGTAGCGTACAGGGGGGTAAACTGTTTTTT
.,TRBJ2-2,.,TRBV7-2,CASSLIGGWSVRGELFF,TGTGCCAGCAGCTTGATAGGTGGTTGGTCGGTTCGCGGGGAGCTGTTTTTT
.,TRBJ2-7,.,TRBV7-8,CASSLARTYEQYF,TGTGCCAGCAGCTTAGCCAGGACCTACGAGCAGTACTTC
.,TRBJ1-1,.,TRBV5-5,CASSFQGKSNTEAFF,TGTGCCAGCAGTTTTCAAGGGAAATCGAACACTGAAGCTTTCTTT
.,TRBJ2-7,TRBD1,TRBV7-9,CASSSPGQGAYEQYF,TGTGCCAGCAGCTCGCCCGGACAGGGAGCCTACGAGCAGTACTTC
once,TRBJ1-1,.,TRBV6-5,CASSYSSWNSEAFF,TGTGCCAGCAGTTACTCGAGTTGGAATTCGGAAGCTTTCTTT
few,TRBJ2-3,.,TRBV5-5,CASSLHGSPTDTQYF,TGTGCCAGCAGCTTGCACGGGAGTCCGACAGATACGCAGTATTTT
.,TRBJ2-3,TRBD2,TRBV7-3,CASSVTSADTDTQYF,TGTGCCAGCAGCGTAACTAGCGCGGACACAGATACGCAGTATTTT
.,TRBJ2-3,.,TRBV4-1,CASSPRVQGPTDTQYF,TGCGCCAGCAGCCCGCGGGTCCAGGGCCCCACAGATACGCAGTATTTT
.,TRBJ2-1,TRBD2,TRBV5-4,CASSLEGLAGSNEQFF,TGTGCCAGCAGCTTGGAGGGACTAGCGGGCTCGAATGAGCAGTTCTTC
once,TRBJ1-2,.,TRBV13,CASSTGSLGYGYTF,TGTGCCAGCAGCACCGGAAGTTTGGGCTATGGCTACACCTTC
.,TRBJ2-3,TRBD2,TRBV7-2,CASSLRDYESTQYF,TGTGCCAGCAGCTTACGGGACTACGAGAGCACGCAGTATTTT
.,TRBJ2-7,.,TRBV4-1,CASSQRGGDEQYF,TGCGCCAGCAGCCAACGGGGAGGTGACGAGCAGTACTTC
.,TRBJ2-1,TRBD1,TRBV7-2,CASSLDEAGGREQFF,TGTGCCAGCAGCTTAGATGAGGCAGGGGGACGGGAGCAGTTCTTC
.,TRBJ2-1,.,TRBV7-2,CASCHSVQSGFNEQFF,TGTGCCAGTTGCCACAGCGTTCAAAGTGGCTTCAATGAGCAGTTCTTC
.,TRBJ2-1,TRBD1,TRBV19,CASRYQTGGPYNEQFF,TGTGCCAGTAGATACCAAACAGGGGGTCCTTACAATGAGCAGTTCTTC
.,TRBJ1-3,.,TRBV7-2,CASSLPGGGNTIYF,TGTGCCAGCAGCTTACCCGGGGGAGGAAACACCATATATTTT
once,TRBJ2-7,.,TRBV7-9,CASSPAAERTYEQYF,TGTGCCAGCAGCCCAGCAGCGGAACGAACCTACGAGCAGTACTTC
.,TRBJ1-2,.,TRBV7-2,CASSTQKTAPPYGYTF,TGTGCCAGCAGCACGCAAAAGACTGCCCCTCCTTATGGCTACACCTTC
.,TRBJ1-4,.,TRBV6-1,CASSPRRSTNEKLFF,TGTGCCAGCAGCCCCCGACGGTCAACTAATGAAAAACTGTTTTTT
.,TRBJ2-5,.,TRBV2,CASSVNRDEETQYF,TGTGCCAGCAGTGTAAACAGGGACGAAGAGACCCAGTACTTC
once,TRBJ2-1,.,TRBV7-6,CASSPPTEGNEQFF,TGTGCCAGCAGCCCCCCCACAGAAGGCAATGAGCAGTTCTTC
.,TRBJ1-5,.,TRBV19,CASSMVGVGGPQHF,TGTGCCAGTAGTATGGTGGGAGTGGGGGGCCCCCAGCATTTT
.,TRBJ1-1,.,TRBV4-2,CASSQGGKGLEAFF,TGTGCCAGCAGCCAAGGGGGAAAGGGGTTGGAAGCTTTCTTT
.,TRBJ2-7,.,TRBV27,CASSLAPVDEQYF,TGTGCCAGCAGTCTAGCCCCTGTTGACGAACAGTACTTC